This T cell receptor beta chain was sequenced for a study of Tregs in tolerant kidney transplant recipients. Study outcomes and limitations: Findings come from small patient numbers and require larger validation.

Related graft donors supplied nonmyeloablative bone marrow transplants, and mixed chimerism was transient. CD4+CD25+CD127- Tregs, CD4+CD25- non-Tregs, CD4 and CD8 cells were sorted. The method was immunoSEQ multiplex PCR; TCRdb's version includes in-frame clones alone and lacks a portion of them. The profile shows around 86,000 clones, roughly 91% of them singletons. On this clone: Its antigen is unidentified.

CDR1 and CDR2 (germline): LNHNV, YYDKDF (reference sequence). V was clipped by 1 base and J by 7 bases; unmatched bases: 7. The CDR3 has 15 residues. The sample in question was CD4+ T cells from blood (PBMCs), obtained 24 months after the transplant. The sequence was obtained from a human patient who received a combined kidney and bone marrow transplant. The T cells may partly be graft donor cells. The V and J genes are TRBV15 and TRBJ1-2; 9 bases line up with TRBD1. The CDR3 is CATSRGGQGFFGYTF. CDR3 nucleotide sequence: TGTGCCACCAGCAGAGGGGGACAGGGATTTTTTGGCTACACCTTC.